These T cell receptor beta chains were read from a single sample in a study of blood T cells in healthy people across ages. TCRdb recomputed calls from the 5' RACE reads with MiXCR, one row per CDR3 protein. The sample includes some 550,000 distinct CDR3 sequences, around half seen only once; the top ten take around 24%. The sequenced sample consisted of blood. The origin of the receptors is a man older than 75 in good health. Both conserved end residues are part of each CDR3. A D gene is named only where the DNA matches it firmly. For some rows the clone size is stated as once, few or many, or as a class when expanded; others skip it.

V gene: TRBV7-9
D gene: .
clone size: .
J gene: TRBJ1-2
CDR3 DNA: TGTGCCAGCAGCGTAATAGTTAACTATGGCTACACCTTC
CDR3 protein: CASSVIVNYGYTF

V gene: TRBV4-1
D gene: .
clone size: .
J gene: TRBJ2-7
CDR3 DNA: TGCGCCAGCAGCCAAGAGGCTACCTACGAGCAGTACTTC
CDR3 protein: CASSQEATYEQYF

V gene: TRBV6-5
D gene: TRBD1
clone size: once
J gene: TRBJ1-3
CDR3 DNA: TGTGCCAGCAGAGCCGGGACAGGGAGGAACACCATATATTTT
CDR3 protein: CASRAGTGRNTIYF

V gene: TRBV7-2
D gene: .
clone size: .
J gene: TRBJ2-7
CDR3 DNA: TGTGCCAGCAGCTTAACTATCGGCTCCTACGAGCAGTACTTC
CDR3 protein: CASSLTIGSYEQYF

V gene: TRBV6-2/TRBV6-3
D gene: .
clone size: .
J gene: TRBJ1-1
CDR3 DNA: TGTGCCAGCAGTGAGTACAGGGTGAACACTGAAGCTTTCTTT
CDR3 protein: CASSEYRVNTEAFF

V gene: TRBV14
D gene: .
clone size: once
J gene: TRBJ1-2
CDR3 DNA: TGTGCCAGCAGCCAAGTCCAGAGGGACGGCTACACCTTC
CDR3 protein: CASSQVQRDGYTF

V gene: TRBV5-1
D gene: TRBD1
clone size: many
J gene: TRBJ2-7
CDR3 DNA: TGCGCCAGCAGCTCCACCGGGACAGGGGTGGAGCAGTACTTC
CDR3 protein: CASSSTGTGVEQYF

V gene: TRBV7-3
D gene: .
clone size: .
J gene: TRBJ1-6
CDR3 DNA: TGTGCCAGCAGCCGGGACAACAATTCACCCCTCCACTTT
CDR3 protein: CASSRDNNSPLHF

V gene: TRBV25-1
D gene: .
clone size: .
J gene: TRBJ1-4
CDR3 DNA: TGTGCCAGCAGTGAAAATTCTGGGACAAATAATGAAAAACTGTTTTTT
CDR3 protein: CASSENSGTNNEKLFF

V gene: TRBV27
D gene: .
clone size: few
J gene: TRBJ2-4
CDR3 DNA: TGTGCCAGCAGGGCAGGGGTAGTTGACCTGGAAAACATTCAGTACTTC
CDR3 protein: CASRAGVVDLENIQYF

V gene: TRBV20-1
D gene: .
clone size: .
J gene: TRBJ1-2
CDR3 DNA: TGCAGTGCTAGGGTTCCGTCGGCGGTCTATGGCTACACCTTC
CDR3 protein: CSARVPSAVYGYTF

V gene: TRBV29-1
D gene: .
clone size: .
J gene: TRBJ2-7
CDR3 DNA: TGCAGCGTTGGCAGGGCAGGCGGCTCCTACGAGCAGTACTTC
CDR3 protein: CSVGRAGGSYEQYF

V gene: TRBV7-8
D gene: .
clone size: .
J gene: TRBJ1-4
CDR3 DNA: TGTGCCAGCAGCTTAGCAGGAGATAAAAGGTTGTTTTTT
CDR3 protein: CASSLAGDKRLFF

V gene: TRBV20-1
D gene: .
clone size: .
J gene: TRBJ2-1
CDR3 DNA: TGCAGTGCTAGTTCCAACAATGAGCAGTTCTTC
CDR3 protein: CSASSNNEQFF

V gene: TRBV20-1
D gene: TRBD1
clone size: few
J gene: TRBJ2-1
CDR3 DNA: TGCAGTGCTCCTAGGGGGCCCGGGTTAGGTGAGCAGTTCTTC
CDR3 protein: CSAPRGPGLGEQFF

V gene: TRBV6-6
D gene: TRBD1
clone size: .
J gene: TRBJ1-4
CDR3 DNA: TGTGCCAGCAGTACCGGTACAGGGGGCAACTCCGGAAAACTGTTTTTT
CDR3 protein: CASSTGTGGNSGKLFF

V gene: TRBV9
D gene: TRBD2
clone size: .
J gene: TRBJ2-5
CDR3 DNA: TGTGCCAGCAGCGTAGGGATAGCGGGAGAAAAAGAGACCCAGTACTTC
CDR3 protein: CASSVGIAGEKETQYF

V gene: TRBV20-1
D gene: .
clone size: few
J gene: TRBJ2-7
CDR3 DNA: TGCAGTGCTAGAACGAGAGGGCCCCAGTACTTC
CDR3 protein: CSARTRGPQYF

V gene: TRBV20-1
D gene: TRBD2
clone size: .
J gene: TRBJ2-7
CDR3 DNA: TGCAGTGCTAGAGATGGGGTAGGGACTAGTACCTACGAGCAGTACTTC
CDR3 protein: CSARDGVGTSTYEQYF

V gene: TRBV14
D gene: .
clone size: many
J gene: TRBJ2-3
CDR3 DNA: TGTGCCAGCAGCCCGCAGTCAGATACGCAGTATTTT
CDR3 protein: CASSPQSDTQYF

V gene: TRBV27
D gene: TRBD1
clone size: few
J gene: TRBJ1-1
CDR3 DNA: TGTGCCAGCAGGGCATGGACAGGAGTGAACACTGAAGCTTTCTTT
CDR3 protein: CASRAWTGVNTEAFF

V gene: TRBV3-1
D gene: TRBD2
clone size: few
J gene: TRBJ2-7
CDR3 DNA: TGTGCCAGCAGTCGTCGCGGGACTAGCCCCTACGAGCAGTACTTC
CDR3 protein: CASSRRGTSPYEQYF

V gene: TRBV28
D gene: TRBD2
clone size: .
J gene: TRBJ2-1
CDR3 DNA: TGTGCCGGAGCGGGAGGGAACCTCAATGAGCAGTTCTTC
CDR3 protein: CAGAGGNLNEQFF